Listed here are 29 T cell receptor beta chains from one sample, sequenced in a study of blood T cell repertoires in COVID-19. The repertoire was sequenced with immunoSEQ multiplex PCR; TCRdb's copy has only in-frame clones and lacks some. Among approximately 280,000 clones, around 85% were seen once, and the ten largest hold approximately 5.7%. The source material was PBMCs or T cells enriched from blood (not recorded which). The receptors here all came from a woman between 40 and 55 years old who had recovered from COVID-19.

The chain is built from TRBV28 and TRBJ1-1; D perhaps matches TRBD1 (5 bases). Trimming cost V 4 bases and J 8 bases, with 17 bases left between them. Germline V gives CDR1 MDHEN, CDR2 SYDVKM. This CDR3 spans 14 amino acids. Here the CDR3 DNA reads TGTGCCAGCAGTTGGTCCCCAAGGGGCCTCGAAGCTTTCTTT. Encoded protein: CASSWSPRGLEAFF.

A single count supports this clone. V and J are TRBV7-9 and TRBJ2-3; 13 nucleotides match TRBD2. Germline V lookup: CDR1 SEHNR, CDR2 FQNEAQ (reference sequence). The CDR3 consists of 15 residues. V lost 5 bases and J lost 6; bases outside the gene matches: 5. The CDR3 loop is CASSLTSGRFDTQYF. The DNA of the CDR3 is TGTGCCAGCAGCCTGACTAGCGGGAGGTTCGATACGCAGTATTTT.

This chain uses TRBV5-3 with TRBJ1-6; perhaps TRBD1 as D (5 bases). TRBV5-3 falls under the ORF class, with uncertain function. Deletions cut 9 bases from V and 12 bases from J, with 10 bases between. The CDR3 is 10 residues long. The CDR3 nucleotides read TGTGCCACCCTCGGGGGACCCCTCCACTTT. This sequence encodes CATLGGPLHF.

Only one count was recorded for this clone. This chain connects TRBV7-2 to TRBJ2-5; 13 nucleotides agree with TRBD2. Germline V gene data show CDR1 as SGHTA and CDR2 as FQGNSA. The length of the CDR3 is 16 residues. J gave up 5 bases and V 2 bases, and 5 bases lay outside the gene matches. The CDR3 DNA is TGTGCCAGCAGCTTAACGGGACTAGCGGGGAGTGAGACCCAGTACTTC. This sequence encodes CASSLTGLAGSETQYF.

This chain links TRBV3-1 (or the pseudogene TRBV3-2) with TRBJ2-5; possibly TRBD1 for D (5 bases). Trimming left V 0 bases short and J 2 bases short, with 13 bases between. Germline V gene lookup returns CDR1 LGHDT and CDR2 YNNKEL (reference sequence). This CDR3 comprises 16 residues. The CDR3 here is CASSQEGFRQQETQYF. For the CDR3, the DNA is TGTGCCAGCAGCCAAGAGGGTTTTCGACAGCAAGAGACCCAGTACTTC.

This chain connects TRBV19 to TRBJ1-4; D unresolved. The CDR3 covers 16 residues. The V end was cut by 5 bases, the J end by 0 bases, with 13 bases between. Germline V gene lookup returns CDR1 LNHDA and CDR2 SQIVND (reference sequence). The chain's CDR3 is CASSLRKRATNEKLFF. In DNA form, the CDR3 reads TGTGCCAGTAGTCTCCGAAAGCGCGCAACTAATGAAAAACTGTTTTTT. Full variable domain (missing parts from reference TRBV19 and TRBJ1-4): DGGITQSPKYLFRKEGQNVTLSCEQNLNHDAMYWYRQDPGQGLRLIYYSQIVNDFQKGDIAEGYSVSREKKESFPLTVTSAQKNPTAFYLCASSLRKRATNEKLFFGSGTQLSVL.

The chain combines TRBV7-2 with TRBJ2-1; 15 nucleotides agree with TRBD2. V shed 3 bases and J 7 bases; nucleotides not matched to a gene: 13. CDR3 length: 19 residues. Per germline, CDR1 SGHTA and CDR2 FQGNSA. CDR3 amino acids: CASSFLRRTSGRAGNEQFF. In DNA, the CDR3 is TGTGCCAGCAGCTTCTTACGGCGGACTAGCGGGAGGGCGGGTAATGAGCAGTTCTTC.

This rearrangement joins TRBV4-1 to TRBJ1-2; possible D gene TRBD1, 6 bases. V dropped 0 bases and J dropped 7 bases, with 21 bases sitting between them. The CDR3 has 17 residues. Germline CDR1 is MGHRA and CDR2 is YSYEKL. CDR3 region: CASSQEEWSGASRGYTF. The DNA of the CDR3 is TGCGCCAGCAGCCAAGAGGAGTGGTCAGGGGCTTCTCGTGGCTACACCTTC.

This chain connects TRBV7-6 to TRBJ2-7; D call uncertain. Trimming pared 5 bases from V and 7 bases from J, leaving 9 bases between. CDR3 length: 11 amino acids. Germline V gene lookup returns CDR1 SGHVS and CDR2 FNYEAQ. The DNA for the CDR3 is TGTGCCAGCAGCCGCGGCCGGGAGCAGTACTTC. This translates into CASSRGREQYF.

This clone is a singleton in its sample. V gene TRBV30 combines with J gene TRBJ1-3, with D unresolved. This CDR3 region has 16 residues. V lost 2 bases and J lost 0, with 14 bases in between. Per the germline V gene, CDR1 is GTSNPN and CDR2 is SVGIG (reference sequence). The CDR3 here is CAWSRAGVSSGNTIYF. The CDR3 nucleotides are TGTGCCTGGAGTAGGGCGGGCGTGAGCTCTGGAAACACCATATATTTT.

The V call is TRBV24-1, the J call TRBJ2-3, with D possibly TRBD2 on 5 matching bases. V lost 9 bases and J lost 4, with 13 bases in between. Germline-derived CDR1 and CDR2 are KGHDR and SFDVKD. The CDR3 runs to 13 residues. CDR3 sequence: CATSRGWADTQYF. The CDR3 nucleotides read TGTGCCACCTCCCGGGGATGGGCAGATACGCAGTATTTT.

CDR3 sequence reads: CASRLDRDNQPQHF. Written as DNA, the CDR3 is TGTGCCAGCAGACTCGACAGAGACAATCAGCCCCAGCATTTT. The gene calls are TRBV19 and TRBJ1-5, with D possibly being TRBD1 (5 bases). The CDR3 consists of 14 residues. The ends were cut back, 9 bases at V and 3 bases at J, with 15 bases in the middle. Germline-derived CDR1 and CDR2 are LNHDA and SQIVND (reference sequence).

The genes are TRBV19 and TRBJ2-2, with D tentatively TRBD1 (5 bases). The CDR3 totals 14 residues. The germline CDR1 and CDR2 sequences are LNHDA and SQIVND (reference sequence). Trimming cost V 7 bases and J 0 bases, with 9 bases left between them. For the CDR3, the DNA is TGTGCCAGTATAGGCAGGGCGAACACCGGGGAGCTGTTTTTT. Protein product: CASIGRANTGELFF.

The chain employs TRBV18 and TRBJ2-3; D perhaps matches TRBD1 (6 bases). Germline CDR1 KGHSH, CDR2 LQKENI. The length of the CDR3 is 13 residues. The ends were cut back, 6 bases at V and 7 bases at J, with 14 bases in the middle. The CDR3 DNA reads TGTGCCAGCTCTGACACACAGGGAAATACGCAGTATTTT. It specifies CASSDTQGNTQYF.

This chain connects TRBV27 to TRBJ2-7; maybe TRBD1 (5 bases). Trimming pared 8 bases from V and 6 bases from J, leaving 20 bases between. CDR3 length: 14 amino acids. Germline V CDR1 and CDR2: MNHEY, SMNVEV (reference sequence). CDR3 sequence: CASASLGVESEQYF. CDR3 in DNA: TGTGCCAGCGCCTCCCTAGGGGTTGAGAGCGAGCAGTACTTC.

CDR3 sequence (DNA): TGCGCCAGCAGGATATTGGGGACAGGGCCTAGCGAGCAGTACTTC. It encodes CASRILGTGPSEQYF. This chain connects TRBV5-1 to TRBJ2-7; 9 nucleotides align to TRBD1. Germline V gene data show CDR1 as SGHRS and CDR2 as YFSETQ. The CDR3 is 15 amino acids. The V and J ends lost 5 bases and 6 bases, in that order; junction bases with no gene match: 12.

The chain combines TRBV5-8 with TRBJ2-3; 9 bases agree with TRBD1. Germline CDR1 reads SGHTS; CDR2 reads YDEGEE. V lost 4 bases and J lost 1; bases outside the gene matches: 7. This CDR3 is built from 16 residues. This CDR3 reads CASSTGQGLRTDTQYF. CDR3 sequence (DNA): TGTGCCAGCAGCACGGGACAGGGATTGCGCACAGATACGCAGTATTTT.

V gene TRBV5-4 combines with J gene TRBJ2-1; 8 positions match TRBD2. Germline V lookup: CDR1 SGHNT, CDR2 YYREEE (reference sequence). The CDR3 loop spans 17 amino acids. The trim removed 4 bases at V and 7 bases at J, leaving 16 bases unmatched. CDR3 in DNA: TGTGCCAGCAGCCCCGGCGGGAGGCAGGGGATATTGAATGAGCAGTTCTTC. Its translation: CASSPGGRQGILNEQFF.

V gene TRBV29-1 combines with J gene TRBJ2-1, with D possibly being TRBD2 (6 bases). The V gene lost 7 bases and the J gene lost 14 bases, with 21 bases spanning the gap. Germline V gives CDR1 SQVTM, CDR2 ANQGSEA. The CDR3 is 12 residues long. CDR3 sequence (DNA): TGCAGCGCTCCCTCGGAGGGCTCCGCGGAGTTCTTC. It codes for CSAPSEGSAEFF.

V is TRBV4-1 and J is TRBJ2-1, with TRBD2 matching 13 bases. The CDR3 covers 15 residues. Trimming cost V 4 bases and J 6 bases; bases outside gene matches: 3. Germline-derived CDR1 and CDR2 are MGHRA and YSYEKL. CDR3 bases: TGCGCCAGCAGCCGGGGACTAGCGGGATCCAATGAGCAGTTCTTC. Its translation is CASSRGLAGSNEQFF.

The chain is built from TRBV29-1 and TRBJ2-7; D possibly corresponds to TRBD1 (6 bases). Deletions cut 4 bases from V and 7 bases from J, with 17 bases between. Germline V gene lookup returns CDR1 SQVTM and CDR2 ANQGSEA. The CDR3 has 13 residues. The CDR3 loop reads CSVVGSRDTEQYF. The CDR3 coding sequence is TGCAGCGTTGTTGGGTCAAGGGACACAGAGCAGTACTTC.

V usage is TRBV28 and J usage is TRBJ2-7; 9 bases line up with TRBD1. V lost 6 bases to trimming and J lost 3 bases; unmatched junction nucleotides: 9. Per the germline V gene, CDR1 is MDHEN and CDR2 is SYDVKM. This CDR3 contains 15 residues. The CDR3 DNA reads TGTGCCAGCAGCCGTCCGGGACAGGGAAGCTACGAGCAGTACTTC. It translates to CASSRPGQGSYEQYF.

As for this clone: Within the sample, other DNA sequences also encode this same CDR3. The rearrangement joins TRBV18 to TRBJ2-3; a possible D gene is TRBD1 (5 bases). The CDR3 contains 14 residues. Trimming left V 4 bases short and J 3 bases short, with 11 bases between. Per germline, CDR1 KGHSH and CDR2 LQKENI. For the CDR3, the DNA is TGTGCCAGCTCACTCGGACAAGGTACAGATACGCAGTATTTT. Protein sequence: CASSLGQGTDTQYF.

The chain uses TRBV11-2 and TRBJ2-3; 12 nucleotides match TRBD2. The CDR3 spans 18 residues. V shed 5 bases and J 1 base; nucleotides not matched to a gene: 10. Germline-derived CDR1 and CDR2 are SGHAT and FQNNGV. The CDR3 DNA follows: TGTGCCAGCAGCCCGACTAGCGGGAGTAAGTTGGGCACAGATACGCAGTATTTT. This translates into CASSPTSGSKLGTDTQYF.

The chain links TRBV27 to TRBJ1-2; D is perhaps TRBD1 (5 bases). This CDR3 has 15 residues. V was clipped by 3 bases and J by 2 bases, with 13 bases between them. The germline V gene encodes CDR1 MNHEY and CDR2 SMNVEV (reference sequence). CDR3 DNA sequence: TGTGCCAGCAGTTTGGTCGGGGGTCAAAACTATGGCTACACCTTC. It is translated as CASSLVGGQNYGYTF.

The chain joins TRBV6-2 or TRBV6-3 to TRBJ1-2; D remains ambiguous. This CDR3 contains 16 residues. From germline, CDR1 is MNHEY and CDR2 SVGEGT. The V and J ends lost 5 bases and 0 bases respectively, with 16 bases between them. CDR3 DNA sequence: TGTGCCAGCAGTCCCCCAGCGGACCCCACTAACTATGGCTACACCTTC. Amino acid sequence: CASSPPADPTNYGYTF.

This chain joins TRBV7-8 and TRBJ2-7; 7 nucleotides line up with TRBD2. CDR3 length equals 15 residues. After removal of 8 bases from V and 0 bases from J, the junction contained 10 bases not matched to a gene. Germline V CDR1 and CDR2: SGHVS, FQNEAQ. In nucleotides, the CDR3 is TGTGCCAGCGGTCGACTAGCCGGTTTCTCCTACGAGCAGTACTTC. Translating gives CASGRLAGFSYEQYF. Full variable domain (missing parts from reference TRBV7-8 and TRBJ2-7): GAGVSQSPRYKVAKRGQDVALRCDPISGHVSLFWYQQALGQGPEFLTYFQNEAQLDKSGLPSDRFFAERPEGSVSTLKIQRTQQEDSAVYLCASGRLAGFSYEQYFGPGTRLTVT.

This chain links TRBV28 with TRBJ1-4; no definite D call. Germline V gene lookup returns CDR1 MDHEN and CDR2 SYDVKM. The CDR3 sequence is 11 residues long. V shed 5 bases and J shed 8 bases, with 6 bases lying between them. CDR3 loop: CASSTREKLFF. DNA for the CDR3: TGTGCCAGCAGTACCCGGGAAAAACTGTTTTTT.

V gene TRBV28 combines with J gene TRBJ2-1; D is unresolved. V lost 5 bases to trimming and J lost 0 bases, with 8 bases between them. This CDR3 contains 14 residues. Per germline, CDR1 MDHEN and CDR2 SYDVKM. CDR3 DNA sequence: TGTGCCAGCAGTCCTTCCCCCTCCTACAATGAGCAGTTCTTC. This encodes CASSPSPSYNEQFF.